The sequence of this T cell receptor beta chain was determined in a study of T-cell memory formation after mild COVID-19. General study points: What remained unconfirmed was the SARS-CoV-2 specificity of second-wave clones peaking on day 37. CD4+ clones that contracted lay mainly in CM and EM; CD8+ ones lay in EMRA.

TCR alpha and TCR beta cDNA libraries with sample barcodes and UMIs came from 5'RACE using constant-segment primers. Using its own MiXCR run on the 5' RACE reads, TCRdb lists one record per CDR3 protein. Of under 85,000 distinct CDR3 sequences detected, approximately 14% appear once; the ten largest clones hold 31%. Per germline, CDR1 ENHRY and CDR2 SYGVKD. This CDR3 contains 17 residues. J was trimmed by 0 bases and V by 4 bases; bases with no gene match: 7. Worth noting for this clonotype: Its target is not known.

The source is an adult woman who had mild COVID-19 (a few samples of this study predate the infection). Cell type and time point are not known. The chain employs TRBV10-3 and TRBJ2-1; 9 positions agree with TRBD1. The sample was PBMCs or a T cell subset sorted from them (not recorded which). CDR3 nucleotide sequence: TGTGCCATCAGTGGGGACAGGGAAAGGAGCTCCTACAATGAGCAGTTCTTC. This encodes CAISGDRERSSYNEQFF.